This TCR beta chain was sequenced for a study of T cells in localized non-small cell lung cancer (dated by TCRdb to about 2020). For the study in its entirety: The study analyzed T cell repertoires of 200 to 250 early-stage NSCLC patients, comparing tumors and uninvolved tumor-adjacent lungs. A mean age of roughly 64 years was recorded for the NSCLC patients, of whom more than 120 were male and 107 were female. The cohort consisted of 236 treatment-naive NSCLC patients whose localized lung tumors had been resected. Broader findings and caveats from the paper: The highest T cell clonality was observed in uninvolved tumor-adjacent lung, where clonality exceeded that of tumor, suggesting that antigenic responses were more focused in uninvolved tumor-adjacent lung. Because multi-region tumor sequencing was not performed, intratumor heterogeneity could not be ruled out. Higher T cell density in blood was associated with longer overall survival, whereas higher clonality in adjacent lung was associated with shorter survival. Because of the exploratory design, TCR variables were selected using unadjusted p-values without false-discovery rate correction. Of the top 100 tumor clones, a median of 57 were detected in paired uninvolved adjacent lung; roughly 26 were also among that lung's top 100.

This clone was observed a handful of times. Its binding antigen is unknown. Base qualities were left out, and no much larger clone turns up one base away. This CDR3 is also generated by other DNA sequences in the sample. Reading the germline V gene gives CDR1 SGDLS and CDR2 YYNGEE. After removal of 2 bases from V and 2 bases from J, the junction retains 3 bases not matched to a gene. The CDR3 runs 14 residues from the cysteine to the phenylalanine. This entry keeps only the CDR3 DNA: 42 bases, framed from base 1. Two independent pathologists confirmed that the uninvolved adjacent lung, which was taken at least 2 cm from the tumor margin, was free of atypia. At diagnosis, peripheral blood, uninvolved tumor-adjacent lung and tumor were collected and stored as a combination of fresh-frozen and FFPE material. The immunoSEQ Assay was used to sequence TCR beta CDR3 regions from DNA. The paper's data handling went like this. To compute T cell density, TCR beta template counts were normalized to usable DNA, which was estimated by amplifying housekeeping genes. Richness was estimated with the preseqR package, extrapolating to 400,000 templates for PBMC samples and 120,000 templates for tissue samples. Clonality was defined as one minus Pielou's evenness. To identify tissue-enriched TCRs, differential abundance testing was run on productive amino-acid clonotypes with a minimum total count of 5 and an alpha of 0.1. Repertoire overlap between compartments was quantified with the Jaccard Index and Morisita Overlap Index. GLIPH clustered TCR beta CDR3s with public tetramer-defined viral CDR3s; viral motifs required at least three viral sequences plus V-gene enrichment. As stored in TCRdb, this immuneACCESS dataset retains in-frame rearrangements with V and J assigned. A fraction of the clones does not appear; measured against another copy, unresolved V genes explain less than half of the discrepancy, and the remainder lacks a known reason. Clone size and the V and J calls come from that table; the DNA yielded D and trimming. The sample table lists roughly 900 clones, over 25% of them with a count of one. Clones ranked in the top ten supply 15% to 20% of the sample.

The receptor's source is a man between 40 and 70 years old with stage II lung adenocarcinoma. This receptor chain uses TRBV9 and TRBJ2-7, with 8 central nucleotides matching TRBD1. Sequencing used normal lung tissue next to the tumor, obtained before any cancer treatment. The DNA sequence is TGTGCCAGCAGCGTCGGACAGGGAACCTACGAGCAGTACTTC. Translated, this is CASSVGQGTYEQYF.